The rows below give T cell receptor beta chains drawn from one sample of a study of PD-1 blockade in mismatch repair-deficient tumors. The repertoire was sequenced with immunoSEQ multiplex PCR; TCRdb's copy has only in-frame clones and lacks some. The sample yields 120,000 or so clones, about 88% seen once. This specimen consisted of peripheral blood, obtained 44 weeks after starting pembrolizumab. The receptors stem from an adult with mismatch repair-deficient cancer. CDR3s include the opening cysteine and the closing phenylalanine or tryptophan. Each record gives: clone size, D gene, V gene, J gene, CDR3 protein, CDR3 DNA. D genes are given only for firm matches. The size field is filled for only some rows; it gives once, few, many or a size class.

-	TRBD2	TRBV15	TRBJ2-5	CATSGIQREEGIETQYF	TGTGCCACCAGCGGTATCCAGCGGGAGGAGGGTATAGAGACCCAGTACTTC
-	-	TRBV12-5	TRBJ2-3	CASGKGVPDTQYF	TGTGCTAGTGGCAAGGGGGTCCCAGATACGCAGTATTTT
-	TRBD2	TRBV27	TRBJ2-1	CASSSLAGAYNEQFF	TGTGCCAGCAGTTCCCTGGCGGGAGCCTACAATGAGCAGTTCTTC
-	-	TRBV5-1	TRBJ2-2	CASSLVGGSNTGELFF	TGCGCCAGCAGCTTGGTTGGGGGCTCGAACACCGGGGAGCTGTTTTTT
-	-	TRBV6-1	TRBJ2-6	CASSQGGLGANVLTF	TGTGCCAGCAGCCAAGGTGGGTTGGGGGCCAACGTCCTGACTTTC
-	-	TRBV7-9	TRBJ2-7	CASSSGDAYEQYF	TGTGCCAGCAGCTCCGGGGACGCCTACGAGCAGTACTTC
-	-	TRBV2	TRBJ2-7	CASSGAGASYEQYF	TGTGCCAGCAGTGGCGCAGGAGCGAGCTACGAGCAGTACTTC
few	-	TRBV18	TRBJ2-5	CASSASYQETQYF	TGTGCCAGCTCAGCCAGTTATCAAGAGACCCAGTACTTC
-	TRBD1	TRBV29-1	TRBJ1-2	CSVEDRQGRGYTF	TGCAGCGTTGAAGATCGACAGGGGCGAGGCTACACCTTC
-	-	TRBV7-9	TRBJ2-2	CASSPRAGAGELFF	TGTGCCAGCAGCCCCCGGGCAGGCGCCGGGGAGCTGTTTTTT
-	-	TRBV6-1	TRBJ2-7	CASTSRPGPYEQYF	TGTGCCAGTACCTCTAGGCCCGGCCCCTACGAGCAGTACTTC
-	TRBD1	TRBV29-1	TRBJ2-3	CSVIQGATDTQYF	TGCAGCGTCATACAGGGGGCGACAGATACGCAGTATTTT
-	TRBD2	TRBV6-6	TRBJ2-2	CASRQRLAGVNGELFF	TGTGCCAGCAGACAAAGACTAGCGGGAGTTAACGGGGAGCTGTTTTTT
-	-	TRBV13	TRBJ2-5	CASSQHSTAGGTQYF	TGTGCCAGCAGCCAGCATTCGACAGCCGGGGGGACCCAGTACTTC
-	-	TRBV6-5	TRBJ2-7	CASSLHRESKYEQYF	TGTGCCAGCAGTCTACACCGGGAAAGTAAATACGAGCAGTACTTC
few	-	TRBV5-4	TRBJ2-3	CASSFRTSTDTQYF	TGTGCCAGCAGCTTCAGAACTAGCACAGATACGCAGTATTTT
-	-	TRBV4-3	TRBJ2-7	CASSQVAGRGPVGDYEQYF	TGCGCCAGCAGCCAAGTTGCCGGTAGGGGACCCGTGGGGGACTACGAGCAGTACTTC